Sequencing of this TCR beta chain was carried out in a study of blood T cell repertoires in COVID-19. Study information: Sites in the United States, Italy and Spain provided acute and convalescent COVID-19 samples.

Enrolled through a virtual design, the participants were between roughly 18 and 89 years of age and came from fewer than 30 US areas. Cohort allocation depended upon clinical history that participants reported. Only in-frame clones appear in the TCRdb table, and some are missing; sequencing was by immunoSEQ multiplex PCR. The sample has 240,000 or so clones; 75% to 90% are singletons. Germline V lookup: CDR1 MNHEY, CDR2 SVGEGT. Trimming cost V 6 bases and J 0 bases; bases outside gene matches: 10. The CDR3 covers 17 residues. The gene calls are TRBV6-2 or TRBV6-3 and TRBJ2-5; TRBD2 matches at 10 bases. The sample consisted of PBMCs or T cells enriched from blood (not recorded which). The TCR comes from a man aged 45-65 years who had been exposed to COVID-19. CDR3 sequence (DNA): TGTGCCAGCAGCCTTCGTGGACTAGCGGCGTACCAAGAGACCCAGTACTTC. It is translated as CASSLRGLAAYQETQYF.